Each of the 23 T cell receptor beta chains below was sequenced from the same sample in a study of shared clonotypes between healthy human individuals. Sequencing was performed with immunoSEQ multiplex PCR; in TCRdb, only in-frame clones are kept and a portion is missing. The repertoire holds hundreds of thousands of clones, with more than 70% as singletons. Sequenced material: PBMCs. Receptor source: a middle-aged woman in good health. Some clones in this sample may be carry-over from other donors' samples.

The chain has TRBV29-1 and TRBJ1-1; D gene unclear. The CDR3 length is 12 residues. Trimming removed 7 bases from V and 0 bases from J, with 9 bases in between. Germline V CDR1 and CDR2: SQVTM, ANQGSEA. The CDR3 protein is CSAYSVNTEAFF. CDR3 nucleotides: TGCAGCGCATATTCAGTGAACACTGAAGCTTTCTTT.

V usage is TRBV11-3 and J usage is TRBJ2-5; maybe TRBD2 (6 bases). The CDR3 totals 14 residues. Trimming removed 5 bases at V and 1 base at J, with 11 bases between. Germline V gives CDR1 SGHNT, CDR2 YENEEA. Here the CDR3 reads CASSASGSQETQYF. The CDR3 DNA sequence: TGTGCCAGCAGCGCCTCCGGGAGCCAAGAGACCCAGTACTTC.

The chain has TRBV18 and TRBJ2-5; TRBD2 matches 7 bases. CDR3 length equals 13 residues. Trimming at V came to 5 bases and at J to 4 bases, leaving 4 bases not matched to a gene. Germline loops: CDR1 KGHSH, CDR2 LQKENI. The CDR3: CASSSGLGETQYF. The CDR3 region has the DNA TGTGCCAGCTCATCTGGACTAGGAGAGACCCAGTACTTC.

The chain joins TRBV7-2 to TRBJ2-2; 12 bases are a match to TRBD2. Germline V lookup: CDR1 SGHTA, CDR2 FQGNSA. With V trimmed by 4 bases and J by 7 bases, 7 bases remained unmatched. This CDR3 has 16 amino acids. The CDR3 reads CASSSPTSGRFGELFF. The CDR3 coding sequence is TGTGCCAGCAGCTCGCCGACTAGCGGGAGATTCGGGGAGCTGTTTTTT. The full variable domain, in which reference TRBV7-2 and TRBJ2-2 provide the parts outside the CDR3, is GAGVSQSPSNKVTEKGKDVELRCDPISGHTALYWYRQSLGQGLEFLIYFQGNSAPDKSGLPSDRFSAERTGGSVSTLTIQRTQQEDSAVYLCASSSPTSGRFGELFFGEGSRLTVL.

The chain links TRBV14 to TRBJ2-5; D assignment may be TRBD1 or TRBD2 (5 bases each). The CDR3 is made up of 15 amino acids. Germline CDR1 and CDR2: SGHDN and FVKESK. V gave up 3 bases and J gave up 7 bases, with 18 bases separating them. In nucleotides, the CDR3 is TGTGCCAGCAGCCACCCTTGGGGGACCCCAGGGACCCAGTACTTC. Translating it yields CASSHPWGTPGTQYF.

The chain combines TRBV18 with TRBJ1-2; tentative D call: TRBD1 (6 bases). This CDR3 region has 15 residues. Germline V lookup: CDR1 KGHSH, CDR2 LQKENI. V was pared by 3 bases and J by 3 bases, with 14 bases between. This chain's CDR3 is CASSPGTGTYYGYTF. The CDR3 nucleotides are TGTGCCAGCTCACCGGGAACAGGGACCTACTATGGCTACACCTTC.

V and J are TRBV11-3 and TRBJ2-4; 8 bases fit TRBD1. Trimming cost V 4 bases and J 2 bases; bases outside gene matches: 4. The CDR3 has 15 amino acids. The germline gives CDR1 SGHNT, CDR2 YENEEA. The CDR3 region is CASSSGQGSKNIQYF. In DNA form, the CDR3 reads TGTGCCAGCAGCTCCGGACAGGGTTCCAAAAACATTCAGTACTTC.

This clone showed up just once. The chain has TRBV18 and TRBJ2-5; possibly TRBD1 for D (5 bases). Germline assignment: CDR1 KGHSH and CDR2 LQKENI. The CDR3 consists of 19 residues. V shed 1 base and J shed 4 bases, with 25 bases lying between them. The CDR3 sequence is CASSPRARVGVANGETQYF. DNA for the CDR3: TGTGCCAGCTCACCACGGGCCAGGGTGGGTGTGGCCAACGGAGAGACCCAGTACTTC. Complete variable domain (other parts from reference TRBV18 and TRBJ2-5): NAGVMQNPRHLVRRRGQEARLRCSPMKGHSHVYWYRQLPEEGLKFMVYLQKENIIDESGMPKERFSAEFPKEGPSILRIQQVVRGDSAAYFCASSPRARVGVANGETQYFGPGTRLLVL.

CDR3 residues: CASSHPYEQFF. The CDR3 nucleotides read TGTGCCAGCAGCCATCCATATGAGCAGTTCTTC. The chain joins TRBV11-2 to TRBJ2-1, with no clear D. CDR1 is SGHAT, CDR2 FQNNGV, per germline. V was trimmed by 5 bases and J by 8 bases, leaving 7 bases between them. The CDR3 length is 11 residues.

This chain uses TRBV29-1 with TRBJ2-5, with D tentatively TRBD1 (6 bases). CDR1 and CDR2 (germline): SQVTM, ANQGSEA. This CDR3 spans 14 amino acids. Trimming removed 7 bases at V and 3 bases at J, with 18 bases between. The CDR3 nucleotides are TGCAGCGCACAACCAGGGGCAAACGAAGAGACCCAGTACTTC. Translated: CSAQPGANEETQYF.

This rearrangement joins TRBV27 to TRBJ2-7; D possibly matches TRBD1 or TRBD2 (5 bases each). Per germline, CDR1 MNHEY and CDR2 SMNVEV (reference sequence). The ends were cut back, 6 bases at V and 0 bases at J, with 9 bases in the middle. The CDR3 totals 13 residues. The chain's CDR3 is CASRGDYSYEQYF. For the CDR3, the DNA is TGTGCCAGCAGGGGGGATTACTCCTACGAGCAGTACTTC.

In this sample, this clone turned up once. This chain joins TRBV5-1 and TRBJ2-5; D is ambiguous. Trimming took 2 bases from V and 4 from J, leaving 3 bases between them. The V gene's germline CDR1 is SGHRS and CDR2 YFSETQ. This CDR3 contains 11 residues. CDR3 DNA sequence: TGCGCCAGCAGCTTTGGAGAGACCCAGTACTTC. It encodes CASSFGETQYF.

The genes are TRBV7-2 and TRBJ2-5, with 11 bases identical to TRBD1. Per the germline V gene, CDR1 is SGHTA and CDR2 is FQGNSA. The CDR3 has 15 residues. The V and J ends lost 4 bases and 3 bases, in that order; junction bases with no gene match: 4. CDR3 nucleotide sequence: TGTGCCAGCAGCTGGGACAGGGGGAGGGAAGAGACCCAGTACTTC. Translated: CASSWDRGREETQYF.

The chain joins TRBV27 to TRBJ1-1; TRBD1 matches at 9 bases. The CDR3 runs 15 residues. The germline V gene has CDR1 MNHEY and CDR2 SMNVEV (reference sequence). The V segment lost 5 bases and the J segment 1 base; nucleotides outside the gene matches: 5. The CDR3, as DNA: TGTGCCAGCAGTGGGGGGACAGGGCGGAACACTGAAGCTTTCTTT. It encodes CASSGGTGRNTEAFF.

The J gene is TRBJ2-5, the V gene TRBV10-3; the D gene is possibly TRBD2 (7 bases). The DNA matches TRBJ2-7 better at its end, which makes the J call doubtful. Per germline, CDR1 ENHRY and CDR2 SYGVKD. The CDR3 extends over 17 amino acids. The CDR3, as DNA: TGTGCCATCAGTGAGTCGGGAGGGCAGGGGTCATTATCCGAGCAGTACTTC. Its translation: CAISESGGQGSLSEQYF.

This sequence joins TRBV30 and TRBJ1-3; no clear D gene. CDR1 is GTSNPN, CDR2 SVGIG, per germline (reference sequence). The CDR3 is 17 amino acids. Trimming cost V 4 bases and J 0 bases, with 19 bases left between them. The CDR3 protein is CAWTFAGSASSGNTIYF. The CDR3 coding sequence is TGTGCCTGGACTTTCGCCGGGTCCGCGAGCTCTGGAAACACCATATATTTT.

This chain joins TRBV28 and TRBJ1-5, with TRBD1 matching 9 bases. In germline, CDR1 is MDHEN, CDR2 SYDVKM. This CDR3 comprises 15 residues. The V segment lost 3 bases and the J segment 5 bases; nucleotides outside the gene matches: 5. CDR3 protein: CASSLWTGDYQPQHF. The CDR3, as DNA: TGTGCCAGCAGTTTGTGGACAGGGGATTATCAGCCCCAGCATTTT.

Comment on this clone: A far larger clone differs by one base, so this is likely a read error. The chain carries TRBV2 and TRBJ1-4; D is possibly TRBD1 (5 bases). This CDR3 comprises 14 residues. Germline CDR1 reads SNHLY; CDR2 reads FYNNEI. The DNA of the CDR3 is TGTGCCACGGCTTTGGGGCAGTCTAATGAAAAACTGCTTTTT. Residues: CATALGQSNEKLLF.

The chain links TRBV6-6 to TRBJ1-1; 9 bases align to TRBD1. The CDR3 runs 13 residues. V was clipped by 6 bases and J by 6 bases; unmatched bases: 5. In germline, CDR1 is MNHNY, CDR2 SVGAGI (reference sequence). The CDR3 region is CASSRQGGSEAFF. The CDR3 DNA reads as TGTGCCAGCAGCAGACAGGGGGGGTCTGAAGCTTTCTTT.

Note on this clone: A far larger clone is off by one base, so a read error is likely. The sample carries other DNA sequences with the same CDR3. This chain connects TRBV7-9 to TRBJ2-7; D is possibly TRBD1 (6 bases). This CDR3 is 12 amino acids long. Trimming pared 4 bases from V and 4 bases from J, leaving 8 bases between. Germline V gene data show CDR1 as SEHNR and CDR2 as FQNEAQ (reference sequence). The CDR3 here is CASSSQGYEQYF. CDR3 coding DNA: TGTGCCAGCAGCTCACAGGGTTACGAGCAGTACTTC.

The V gene is TRBV7-8, the J gene TRBJ2-1; D is unclear. The V and J ends lost 8 bases and 3 bases respectively, with 5 bases between them. Germline CDR1 reads SGHVS; CDR2 reads FQNEAQ. The CDR3 contains 11 residues. CDR3 residues: CASGYYNEQFF. The DNA for the CDR3 is TGTGCCAGCGGGTACTACAATGAGCAGTTCTTC.

This chain uses TRBV7-9 with TRBJ2-1; D call uncertain. Trimming cost V 11 bases and J 2 bases, with 10 bases left between them. The CDR3 covers 12 residues. Germline CDR1 SEHNR, CDR2 FQNEAQ (reference sequence). The CDR3 protein is CAYPTAYNEQFF. The CDR3 coding sequence is TGTGCCTACCCAACTGCCTACAATGAGCAGTTCTTC.

As regards this clone: With a far larger clone one base away, a read error is the likely cause. V usage is TRBV7-6 and J usage is TRBJ2-3; perhaps D is TRBD1 or TRBD2 (5 bases each). This CDR3 contains 16 residues. From germline, CDR1 is SGHVS and CDR2 FNYEAQ. CDR3 loop: CANSLGVGRYTDTQYF. In nucleotides, the CDR3 is TGTGCCAACAGCCTGGGGGTAGGCAGATACACAGATACGCAGTATTTT.